This entry is about one T cell receptor beta chain. The sample belongs to a study of T-cell reconstitution after alpha-beta-depleted transplantation in children. Using unique molecular identifiers, the investigators prepared the TCRbeta library. Each CDR3 protein gets one entry after TCRdb re-called the PCR reads with MiXCR. The table shows approximately 250,000 distinct CDR3 sequences, with more than 20% occurring only once. V dropped 3 bases and J dropped 3 bases, with 15 bases sitting between them. The CDR3 has 16 residues. This chain uses TRBV12-3 or TRBV12-4 with TRBJ2-1; D is undetermined. The sample in question was PBMCs, obtained before TCRalphabeta/CD19-depleted stem cell transplant. This receptor was identified in a girl under 10 years old with Fanconi anemia, due to receive a stem cell transplant. The CDR3 DNA is TGTGCCAGCAGTTTTCCTAAAGCCGTAAGCTACAATGAGCAGTTCTTC. This encodes CASSFPKAVSYNEQFF.